Shown below are 17 T cell receptor beta chains from a single sample sequenced in a study of blood T cell repertoires in COVID-19. Profiled with immunoSEQ multiplex PCR; TCRdb holds only in-frame clones, not every one. The repertoire holds roughly 130,000 clones, with about 80% as singletons. The sequencing sample was made of peripheral blood. These receptors all stem from a woman between 45 and 60 years old with acute or convalescent COVID-19.

This clone has a single count. The CDR3 nucleotides read TGTGCCAGCAGCGGACTAGCGGGGGGGCTTGGGCAGTACTTC. Translating gives CASSGLAGGLGQYF. The gene calls are TRBV6-5 and TRBJ2-7, with 15 bases that match TRBD2. CDR1 and CDR2 from the germline V gene are MNHEY and SVGAGI. Trimming removed 6 bases from V and 9 bases from J; junction bases left unmatched: 6. This CDR3 has 14 amino acids.

The genes are TRBV6-5 and TRBJ2-1; D unclear. The germline gives CDR1 MNHEY, CDR2 SVGAGI. CDR3 length: 13 residues. Trimming shortened V by 2 bases and J by 7 bases, and 9 bases separated the two germline ends. The CDR3 DNA reads TGTGCCAGCAGTTACAACAATAAGAATGAGCAGTTCTTC. Its translation: CASSYNNKNEQFF.

The J gene is TRBJ2-2, the V gene TRBV9, with 7 bases aligning to TRBD1. Trimming at V came to 0 bases and at J to 5 bases, leaving 7 bases not matched to a gene. The CDR3 sequence is 16 residues long. In germline, CDR1 is SGDLS, CDR2 YYNGEE. For the CDR3, the DNA is TGTGCCAGCAGCGTAGCGCCAGGGGGACAGACCGGGGAGCTGTTTTTT. Protein: CASSVAPGGQTGELFF.

The J gene is TRBJ2-7, the V gene TRBV27; D not resolved. Trimming shortened V by 5 bases and J by 1 base, and 3 bases separated the two germline ends. The CDR3 totals 11 residues. Germline V gene lookup returns CDR1 MNHEY and CDR2 SMNVEV (reference sequence). The CDR3 here is CASSLSYEQYF. In nucleotides, the CDR3 is TGTGCCAGCAGTCTTTCCTACGAGCAGTACTTC.

The genes are TRBV10-3 and TRBJ2-1; TRBD2 matches 9 bases. The J segment lost 7 bases and the V segment lost 10 bases, leaving 14 bases of the junction unmatched. Germline V gene lookup returns CDR1 ENHRY and CDR2 SYGVKD. CDR3 size: 15 residues. The CDR3: CATIRASGVLNEQFF. The CDR3 coding sequence is TGTGCCACCATAAGGGCTAGCGGGGTTTTGAATGAGCAGTTCTTC.

V gene TRBV19 combines with J gene TRBJ2-6, with 10 bases identical to TRBD1. The CDR3 length is 18 residues. Germline assignment: CDR1 LNHDA and CDR2 SQIVND (reference sequence). V shed 7 bases, J shed 1 base, and the junction held 10 bases outside the gene matches. CDR3 DNA sequence: TGTGCCAGTACCCTGACAGGGGGCGCATCATCTGGGGCCAACGTCCTGACTTTC. Its translation is CASTLTGGASSGANVLTF. Supplemented by reference TRBV19 and TRBJ2-6, the full variable domain reads DGGITQSPKYLFRKEGQNVTLSCEQNLNHDAMYWYRQDPGQGLRLIYYSQIVNDFQKGDIAEGYSVSREKKESFPLTVTSAQKNPTAFYLCASTLTGGASSGANVLTFGAGSRLTVL.

The gene calls are TRBV5-5 and TRBJ2-2, with 11 positions matching TRBD2. Germline-derived CDR1 and CDR2 are SGHKS and YYEKEE (reference sequence). This CDR3 spans 19 amino acids. With 4 bases clipped from V and 6 bases from J, the junction kept 17 bases outside the gene matches. The CDR3 DNA follows: TGTGCCAGCAGCCGGAGGATATATAGCGGGGGGGCTCATTCCGGGGAGCTGTTTTTT. It is translated as CASSRRIYSGGAHSGELFF.

V and J are TRBV11-2 and TRBJ2-3; the D gene is possibly TRBD2 (6 bases). From germline, CDR1 is SGHAT and CDR2 FQNNGV. The germline V and J ends were trimmed by 3 bases and 0 bases, with 22 bases remaining between them. The CDR3 covers 19 residues. CDR3 sequence reads: CASSLERAGTSLSTDTQYF. DNA of the CDR3: TGTGCCAGCAGCTTGGAGCGGGCCGGCACCTCCCTTAGCACAGATACGCAGTATTTT. Drawing the rest from reference TRBV11-2 and TRBJ2-3, the complete variable domain is EAGVAQSPRYKIIEKRQSVAFWCNPISGHATLYWYQQILGQGPKLLIQFQNNGVVDDSQLPKDRFSAERLKGVDSTLKIQPAKLEDSAVYLCASSLERAGTSLSTDTQYFGPGTRLTVL.

The V gene is TRBV7-3, the J gene TRBJ1-6; D gene uncertain. V was shortened by 1 base and J by 10 bases, with 11 bases between the two germline ends. The CDR3 has 14 residues. The germline gives CDR1 SGHTA, CDR2 FQGTGA. The CDR3 sequence is CASSLKVWRSPLHF. The CDR3, as DNA: TGTGCCAGCAGCTTAAAGGTATGGAGGTCACCCCTCCACTTT.

The chain couples TRBV30 to TRBJ2-2, with a possible D match to TRBD1 (5 bases). Germline lookup yields CDR1 GTSNPN and CDR2 SVGIG (reference sequence). V lost 0 bases and J lost 6, with 11 bases in between. CDR3 size: 14 residues. CDR3 in amino acids: CAWSVSRVAGELFF. For the CDR3, the DNA is TGTGCCTGGAGTGTGTCCAGGGTGGCCGGGGAGCTGTTTTTT.

The J gene is TRBJ1-1, the V gene TRBV12-3 or TRBV12-4, with 7 bases matching TRBD1. The junction had 6 bases not matched to a gene; V was cut back by 3 bases and J by 8 bases. This CDR3 has 13 residues. In DNA form, the CDR3 reads TGTGCCAGCAGTTTTCAGGGGGACAGCGAAGCTTTCTTT. Amino acid sequence: CASSFQGDSEAFF.

This rearrangement joins TRBV3-1 (or the pseudogene TRBV3-2) to TRBJ1-5; 8 nucleotides line up with TRBD1. The CDR3 covers 15 residues. Per germline, CDR1 LGHDT and CDR2 YNNKEL (reference sequence). V was pared by 0 bases and J by 9 bases, with 7 bases of the junction left unmatched. The CDR3 bases are TGTGCCAGCAGCCAAGAATCGACAGGGGCAAGGCCCCAGCATTTT. Translated: CASSQESTGARPQHF.

The rearrangement joins TRBV19 to TRBJ1-2; D perhaps matches TRBD1 (6 bases). This CDR3 region has 13 residues. Trimming removed 0 bases from V and 4 bases from J, with 6 bases in between. Germline V gene sequence: CDR1 LNHDA, CDR2 SQIVND (reference sequence). This chain's CDR3 is CASSIEGAYGYTF. The CDR3 DNA reads TGTGCCAGTAGTATAGAGGGGGCCTATGGCTACACCTTC. The whole variable domain, filled in from reference TRBV19 and TRBJ1-2, reads DGGITQSPKYLFRKEGQNVTLSCEQNLNHDAMYWYRQDPGQGLRLIYYSQIVNDFQKGDIAEGYSVSREKKESFPLTVTSAQKNPTAFYLCASSIEGAYGYTFGSGTRLTVV.

The chain combines TRBV5-6 with TRBJ2-1; D not resolved. The germline V gene encodes CDR1 SGHDT and CDR2 YYEEEE. Deletions cut 0 bases from V and 5 bases from J, with 9 bases between. The CDR3 runs 14 residues. CDR3 bases: TGTGCCAGCAGCTTGGGATTCAGAAACAATGAGCAGTTCTTC. Encoded protein: CASSLGFRNNEQFF.

The chain has TRBV7-3 and TRBJ2-2; D remains ambiguous. Germline V gene lookup returns CDR1 SGHTA and CDR2 FQGTGA. The CDR3 sequence is 13 residues long. Trimming removed 5 bases at V and 6 bases at J, with 10 bases between. The CDR3 spells CASSPRAPGELFF. In nucleotides, the CDR3 is TGTGCCAGCAGCCCGCGCGCACCCGGGGAGCTGTTTTTT. Full variable domain (missing parts from reference TRBV7-3 and TRBJ2-2): GAGVSQTPSNKVTEKGKYVELRCDPISGHTALYWYRQSLGQGPEFLIYFQGTGAADDSGLPNDRFFAVRPEGSVSTLKIQRTERGDSAVYLCASSPRAPGELFFGEGSRLTVL.

The chain recombines TRBV19 with TRBJ2-1, with 7 bases lining up with TRBD1. CDR1 LNHDA and CDR2 SQIVND come from the germline V gene (reference sequence). The V and J ends lost 7 bases and 4 bases, in that order; junction bases with no gene match: 4. This CDR3 has 13 residues. CDR3 sequence reads: CASTTDRYNEQFF. The CDR3 DNA reads TGTGCCAGTACCACGGACAGGTACAATGAGCAGTTCTTC.

The chain is built from TRBV5-1 and TRBJ2-3, with D possibly being TRBD1 (6 bases). Germline CDR1 is SGHRS and CDR2 is YFSETQ. The CDR3 sequence is 18 residues long. V lost 4 bases and J 4 bases, leaving 25 bases between the germline ends. The CDR3 loop is CASSRIGGLQRPPDTQYF. For the CDR3, the DNA is TGCGCCAGCAGCCGGATAGGGGGATTACAGCGACCCCCAGATACGCAGTATTTT.